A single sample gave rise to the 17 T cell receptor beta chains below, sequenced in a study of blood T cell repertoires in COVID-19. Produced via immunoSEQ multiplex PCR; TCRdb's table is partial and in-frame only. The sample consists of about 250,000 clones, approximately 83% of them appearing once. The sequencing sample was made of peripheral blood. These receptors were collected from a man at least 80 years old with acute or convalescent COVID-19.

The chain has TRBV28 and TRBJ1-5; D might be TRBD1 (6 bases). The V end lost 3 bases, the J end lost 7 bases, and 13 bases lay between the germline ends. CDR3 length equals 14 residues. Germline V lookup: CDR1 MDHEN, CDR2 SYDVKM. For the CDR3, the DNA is TGTGCCAGCAGTTTCTCGGACAGAGGCCAGCCCCAGCATTTT. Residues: CASSFSDRGQPQHF.

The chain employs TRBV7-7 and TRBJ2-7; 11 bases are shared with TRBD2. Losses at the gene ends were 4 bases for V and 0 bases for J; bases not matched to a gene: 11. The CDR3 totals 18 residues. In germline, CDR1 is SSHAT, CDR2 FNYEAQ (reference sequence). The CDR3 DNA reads TGTGCCAGCAGCTGTAGGGTGGCTAGCGGGAGGAGCTCCTACGAGCAGTACTTC. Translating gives CASSCRVASGRSSYEQYF. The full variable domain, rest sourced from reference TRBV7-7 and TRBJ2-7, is GAGVSQSPRYKVTKRGQDVTLRCDPISSHATLYWYQQALGQGPEFLTYFNYEAQPDKSGLPSDRFSAERPEGSISTLTIQRTEQRDSAMYRCASSCRVASGRSSYEQYFGPGTRLTVT.

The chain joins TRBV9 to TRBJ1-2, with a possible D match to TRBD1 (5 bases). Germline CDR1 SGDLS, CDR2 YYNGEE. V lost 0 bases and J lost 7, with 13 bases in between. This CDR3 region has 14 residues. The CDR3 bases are TGTGCCAGCAGCGTAGTTTCGCAGGGAGGTGGCTACACCTTC. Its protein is CASSVVSQGGGYTF.

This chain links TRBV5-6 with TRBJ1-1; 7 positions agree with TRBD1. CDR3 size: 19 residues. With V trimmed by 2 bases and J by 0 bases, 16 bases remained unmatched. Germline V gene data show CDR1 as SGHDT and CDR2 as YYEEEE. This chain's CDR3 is CASSFNPYEMTGLNTEAFF. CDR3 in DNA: TGTGCCAGCAGCTTCAACCCCTACGAAATGACAGGGTTGAACACTGAAGCTTTCTTT. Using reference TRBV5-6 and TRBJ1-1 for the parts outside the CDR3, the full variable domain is DAGVTQSPTHLIKTRGQQVTLRCSPKSGHDTVSWYQQALGQGPQFIFQYYEEEERQRGNFPDRFSGHQFPNYSSELNVNALLLGDSALYLCASSFNPYEMTGLNTEAFFGQGTRLTVV.

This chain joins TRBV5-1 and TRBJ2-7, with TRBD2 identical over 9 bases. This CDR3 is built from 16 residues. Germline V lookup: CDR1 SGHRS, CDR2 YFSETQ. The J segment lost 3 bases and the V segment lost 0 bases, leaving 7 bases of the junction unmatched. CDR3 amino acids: CASSLEAGGKGYEQYF. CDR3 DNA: TGCGCCAGCAGCTTGGAGGCGGGGGGGAAAGGCTACGAGCAGTACTTC. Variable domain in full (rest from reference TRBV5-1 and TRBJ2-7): KAGVTQTPRYLIKTRGQQVTLSCSPISGHRSVSWYQQTPGQGLQFLFEYFSETQRNKGNFPGRFSGRQFSNSRSEMNVSTLELGDSALYLCASSLEAGGKGYEQYFGPGTRLTVT.

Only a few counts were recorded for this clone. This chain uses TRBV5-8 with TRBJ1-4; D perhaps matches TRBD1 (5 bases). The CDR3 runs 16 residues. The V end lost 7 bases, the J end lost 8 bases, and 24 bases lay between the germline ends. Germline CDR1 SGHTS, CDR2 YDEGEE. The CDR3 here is CASSPGRGTSWEKLFF. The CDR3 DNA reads TGTGCCAGCTCCCCGGGCCGCGGGACGTCCTGGGAAAAACTGTTTTTT.

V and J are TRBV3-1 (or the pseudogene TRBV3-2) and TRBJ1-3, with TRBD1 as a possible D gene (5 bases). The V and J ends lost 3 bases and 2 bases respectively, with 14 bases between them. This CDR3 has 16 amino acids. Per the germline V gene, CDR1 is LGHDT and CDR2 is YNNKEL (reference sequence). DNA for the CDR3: TGTGCCAGCAGCCATCCAGGGTTCTGGACTGGAAACACCATATATTTT. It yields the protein CASSHPGFWTGNTIYF.

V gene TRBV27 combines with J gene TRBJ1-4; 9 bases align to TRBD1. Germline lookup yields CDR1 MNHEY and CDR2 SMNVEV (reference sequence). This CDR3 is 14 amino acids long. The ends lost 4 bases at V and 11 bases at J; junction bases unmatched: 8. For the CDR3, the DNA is TGTGCCAGCAGTTCGCCGGGACAGGGATGGAAACTGTTTTTT. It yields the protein CASSSPGQGWKLFF.

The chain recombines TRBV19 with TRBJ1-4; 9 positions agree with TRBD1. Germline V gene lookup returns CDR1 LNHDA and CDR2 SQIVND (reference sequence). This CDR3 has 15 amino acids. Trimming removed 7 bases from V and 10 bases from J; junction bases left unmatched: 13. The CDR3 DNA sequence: TGTGCCAGTACCCTAGGTTGGACAGGGGCGACAAAACTGTTTTTT. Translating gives CASTLGWTGATKLFF.

CDR3 in DNA: TGTGCCAGCAGACCCTCCGGGACAGGCTCTGGAAACACCATATATTTT. This translates into CASRPSGTGSGNTIYF. V and J are TRBV11-1 and TRBJ1-3; the match to TRBD1 covers 8 bases. This CDR3 has 16 amino acids. Per the germline V gene, CDR1 is SGHAT and CDR2 is FQDESV (reference sequence). The J segment lost 0 bases and the V segment lost 6 bases, leaving 7 bases of the junction unmatched.

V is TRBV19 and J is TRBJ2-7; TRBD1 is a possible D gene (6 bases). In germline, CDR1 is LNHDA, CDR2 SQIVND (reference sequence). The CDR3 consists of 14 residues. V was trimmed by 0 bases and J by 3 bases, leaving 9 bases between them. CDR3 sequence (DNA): TGTGCCAGTAGTATAGATCCCAGGGGCTACGAGCAGTACTTC. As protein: CASSIDPRGYEQYF.

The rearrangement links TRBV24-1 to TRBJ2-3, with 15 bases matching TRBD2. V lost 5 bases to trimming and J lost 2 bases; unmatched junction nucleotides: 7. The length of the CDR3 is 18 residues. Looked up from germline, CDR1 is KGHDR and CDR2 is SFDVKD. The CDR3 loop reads CATSVSGLAGGITDTQYF. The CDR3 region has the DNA TGTGCCACCAGTGTGTCCGGACTAGCGGGGGGGATCACAGATACGCAGTATTTT.

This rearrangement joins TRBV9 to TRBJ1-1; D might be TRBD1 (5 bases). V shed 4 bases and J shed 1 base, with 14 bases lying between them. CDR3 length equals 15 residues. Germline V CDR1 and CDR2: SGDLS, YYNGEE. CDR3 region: CASSLNWGENTEAFF. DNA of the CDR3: TGTGCCAGCAGCCTCAACTGGGGGGAGAACACTGAAGCTTTCTTT.

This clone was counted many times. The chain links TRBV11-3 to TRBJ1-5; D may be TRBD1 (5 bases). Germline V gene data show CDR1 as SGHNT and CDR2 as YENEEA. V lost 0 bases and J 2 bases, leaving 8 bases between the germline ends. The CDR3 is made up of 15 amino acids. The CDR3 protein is CASSLEGGGNQPQHF. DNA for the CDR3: TGTGCCAGCAGCTTAGAAGGAGGGGGCAATCAGCCCCAGCATTTT. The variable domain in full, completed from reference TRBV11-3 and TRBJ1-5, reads EAGVVQSPRYKIIEKKQPVAFWCNPISGHNTLYWYLQNLGQGPELLIRYENEEAVDDSQLPKDRFSAERLKGVDSTLKIQPAELGDSAVYLCASSLEGGGNQPQHFGDGTRLSIL.

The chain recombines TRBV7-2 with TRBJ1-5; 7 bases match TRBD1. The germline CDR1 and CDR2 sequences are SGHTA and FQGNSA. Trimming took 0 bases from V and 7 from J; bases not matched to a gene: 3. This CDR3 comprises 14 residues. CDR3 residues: CASSLADRRQPQHF. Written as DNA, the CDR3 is TGTGCCAGCAGCTTAGCGGACAGGAGGCAGCCCCAGCATTTT.

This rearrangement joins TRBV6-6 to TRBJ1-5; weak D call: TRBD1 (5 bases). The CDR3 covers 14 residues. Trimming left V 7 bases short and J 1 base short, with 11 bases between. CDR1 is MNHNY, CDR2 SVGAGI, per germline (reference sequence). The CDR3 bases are TGTGCCAGCAACGGGGGTACGAGCAATCAGCCCCAGCATTTT. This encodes CASNGGTSNQPQHF.

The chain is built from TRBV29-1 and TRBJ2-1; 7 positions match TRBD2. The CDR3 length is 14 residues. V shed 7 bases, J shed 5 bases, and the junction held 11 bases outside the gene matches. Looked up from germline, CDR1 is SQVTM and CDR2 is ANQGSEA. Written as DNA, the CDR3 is TGCAGCGCTAGACTCCGGGGGGTGAACAATGAGCAGTTCTTC. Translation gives CSARLRGVNNEQFF.